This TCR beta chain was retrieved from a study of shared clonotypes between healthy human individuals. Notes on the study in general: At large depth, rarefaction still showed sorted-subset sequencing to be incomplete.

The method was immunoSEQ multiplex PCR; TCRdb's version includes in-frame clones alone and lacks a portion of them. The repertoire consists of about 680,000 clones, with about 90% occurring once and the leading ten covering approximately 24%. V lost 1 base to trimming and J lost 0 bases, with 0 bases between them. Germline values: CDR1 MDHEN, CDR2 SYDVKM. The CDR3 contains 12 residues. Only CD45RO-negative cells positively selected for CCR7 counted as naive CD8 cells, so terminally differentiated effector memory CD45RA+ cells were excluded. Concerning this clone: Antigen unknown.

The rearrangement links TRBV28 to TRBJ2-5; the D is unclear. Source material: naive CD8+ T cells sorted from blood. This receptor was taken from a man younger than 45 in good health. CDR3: CASSLYQETQYF. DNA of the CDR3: TGTGCCAGCAGTTTATACCAAGAGACCCAGTACTTC.